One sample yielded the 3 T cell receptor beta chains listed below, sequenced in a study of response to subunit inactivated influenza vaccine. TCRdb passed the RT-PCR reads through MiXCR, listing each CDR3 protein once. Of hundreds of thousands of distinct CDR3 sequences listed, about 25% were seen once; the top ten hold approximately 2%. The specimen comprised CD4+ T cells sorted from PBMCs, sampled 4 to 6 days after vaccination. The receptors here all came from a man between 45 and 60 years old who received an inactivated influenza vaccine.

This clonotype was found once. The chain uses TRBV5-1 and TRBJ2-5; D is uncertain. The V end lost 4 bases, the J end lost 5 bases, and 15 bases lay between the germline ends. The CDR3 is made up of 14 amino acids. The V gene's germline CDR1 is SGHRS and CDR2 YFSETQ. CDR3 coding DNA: TGCGCCAGCAGCGCCTCAGCAATTGGGGAGACCCAGTACTTC. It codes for CASSASAIGETQYF.

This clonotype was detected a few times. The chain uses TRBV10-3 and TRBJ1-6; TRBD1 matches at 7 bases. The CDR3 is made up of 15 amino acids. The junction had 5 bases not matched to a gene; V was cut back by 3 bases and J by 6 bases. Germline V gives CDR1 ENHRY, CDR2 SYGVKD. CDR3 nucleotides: TGTGCCATCAGTGATCGGGCAGGGGGTAATTCACCCCTCCACTTT. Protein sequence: CAISDRAGGNSPLHF.

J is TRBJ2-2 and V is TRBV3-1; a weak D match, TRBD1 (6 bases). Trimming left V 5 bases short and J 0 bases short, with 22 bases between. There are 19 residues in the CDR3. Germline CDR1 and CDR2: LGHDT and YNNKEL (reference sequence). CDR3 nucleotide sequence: TGTGCCAGCAGCACAGACCTTCCGGGACAAGCTTCGAACACCGGGGAGCTGTTTTTT. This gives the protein CASSTDLPGQASNTGELFF.